Described below is a single T cell receptor beta chain sequence and its context. In the authors' workflow: Cell counts per sample came from amplifying reference gene primers. Using immunoSEQ multiplex PCR, the repertoire was profiled, and TCRdb retains in-frame clones only, with some absent. Clonal size and the V and J genes are those of that table, whereas D and trimming came from the DNA. The sample holds about 160,000 clones; just under 85% are singletons and the top ten take about 24%. Trimming shortened V by 2 bases and J by 1 base, and 10 bases separated the two germline ends. Looked up from germline, CDR1 is SGHKS and CDR2 is YYEKEE (reference sequence). This CDR3 has 15 residues. This sample is drawn from a study of blood T cell repertoires in COVID-19. Study-wide background: Sites across the United States, Italy and Spain contributed samples from acute and convalescent COVID-19. PBMCs, B-cell-depleted T cells, or T cells were the source of the cDNA or gDNA that made up the material.

The chain combines TRBV5-5 with TRBJ1-5; D call uncertain. The source material was peripheral blood. The sequence was collected from a woman aged 80 or older with acute or convalescent COVID-19. The CDR3 nucleotides read TGTGCCAGCAGCTTAATCATGGGCAGCAATCAGCCCCAGCATTTT. Translation: CASSLIMGSNQPQHF.